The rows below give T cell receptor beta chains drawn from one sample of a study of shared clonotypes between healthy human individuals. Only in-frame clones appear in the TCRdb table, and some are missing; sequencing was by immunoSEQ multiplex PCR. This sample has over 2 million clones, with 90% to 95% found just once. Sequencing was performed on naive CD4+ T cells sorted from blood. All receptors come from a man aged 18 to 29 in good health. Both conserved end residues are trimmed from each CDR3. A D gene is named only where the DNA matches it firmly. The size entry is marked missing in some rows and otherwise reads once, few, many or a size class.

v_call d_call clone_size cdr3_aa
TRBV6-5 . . ASSYLETQY
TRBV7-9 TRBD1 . ASSSGQGEGPNEKLF
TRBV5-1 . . ASSLGLQETLSGANVLT
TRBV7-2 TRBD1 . ASSLVVAGGAETQY
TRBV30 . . AWSGRGSSYNSPLH
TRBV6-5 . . ASSYSYGENTEAF
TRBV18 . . ASSPGRNTEAF
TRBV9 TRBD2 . ASSVGRGGSYEQY
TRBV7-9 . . ASSLVTGLGNTIY
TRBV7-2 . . ASSPWGYRLGTDTQY
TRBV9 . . ASSVGQGGSYNSPLH
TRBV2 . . ASTGGQFGNQPQH
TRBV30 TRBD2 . AWRGGRLYNEQF
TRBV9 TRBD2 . ASSTGLAGAIDTQY
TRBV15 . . ATSRDRAGLTEAF
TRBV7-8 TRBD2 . ASREVRAYNEQF
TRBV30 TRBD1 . AWAGDRVVDTQY
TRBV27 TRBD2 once ASSFRGGRETQY
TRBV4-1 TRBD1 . ASSQVQGQPQH
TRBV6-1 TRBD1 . ASRDGQGSETQY
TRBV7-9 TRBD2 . ASSLGKTSGSEDTQY
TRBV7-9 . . ASSLAVAGTQY
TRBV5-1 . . ASSSDRAKNIQY
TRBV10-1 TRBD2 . ASSEELGGAGELF
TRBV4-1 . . ASSRVTQETQY
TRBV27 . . ASSTQDSNYGYT
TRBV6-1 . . ASRPGPLGTEAF
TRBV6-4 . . ASSRDFSTDTQY
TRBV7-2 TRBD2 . ASSPRLAGGTTDTQY
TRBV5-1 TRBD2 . ASRVSSGSYEQY
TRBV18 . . ASLPKEGAGTDTQY
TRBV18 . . ASSTFDSSRQY
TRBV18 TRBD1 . ASSPGTGNQPQH
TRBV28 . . ASSLSGTGIYGEQY
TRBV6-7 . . ASRHTTPGNTIY
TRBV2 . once ASSAEGGYGYT
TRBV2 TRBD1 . ASMQGAHNSPLH
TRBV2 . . ASSASKNSNQPQH
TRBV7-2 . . ASSLDISGANVLT